This is a list of T cell receptor beta chains from one sample in a study of control samples from healthy donors and cancer patients. The assay was immunoSEQ multiplex PCR, and TCRdb's table has in-frame clones only and misses some. The repertoire includes approximately 110,000 clones, about nine tenths of them detected once, and 3.5% to 4.5% sits in the top ten. Sequenced sample: blood. The source of these receptors is a human donor in good health. The donor label of this sample is uncertain. The CDR3 runs from the conserved cysteine through the conserved F or W. Each record gives: D gene, J gene, V gene, clone size, CDR3 protein, CDR3 DNA. The D gene is left open where the match is weak. The listing skips clone size in some rows; elsewhere it reads once, few, many or a size class.

d_gene: TRBD2
j_gene: TRBJ2-7
v_gene: TRBV20-1
abundance: -
CDR3aa: CSASESSGAGEQYF
CDR3nt: TGCAGTGCTAGTGAATCTAGCGGGGCCGGCGAGCAGTACTTC

d_gene: TRBD1
j_gene: TRBJ2-1
v_gene: TRBV24-1
abundance: -
CDR3aa: CATSDGDSERSYNEQFF
CDR3nt: TGTGCCACCAGTGATGGGGACAGTGAAAGGTCCTACAATGAGCAGTTCTTC

d_gene: TRBD1
j_gene: TRBJ1-6
v_gene: TRBV20-1
abundance: -
CDR3aa: CSASVEGDRGFSPLHF
CDR3nt: TGCAGTGCTAGTGTTGAGGGGGACAGGGGTTTTTCACCCCTCCACTTT

d_gene: -
j_gene: TRBJ2-7
v_gene: TRBV2
abundance: -
CDR3aa: CASSENPGVGEQYF
CDR3nt: TGTGCCAGCAGTGAAAATCCGGGAGTCGGCGAACAGTACTTC

d_gene: TRBD1
j_gene: TRBJ1-6
v_gene: TRBV28
abundance: -
CDR3aa: CASSSQGLSYNSPLHF
CDR3nt: TGTGCCAGCAGTTCACAGGGGCTCTCCTATAATTCACCCCTCCACTTT

d_gene: TRBD1
j_gene: TRBJ1-1
v_gene: TRBV7-2
abundance: -
CDR3aa: CASSKRQGPQTEAFF
CDR3nt: TGTGCCAGCAGCAAGAGACAGGGACCTCAAACTGAAGCTTTCTTT

d_gene: TRBD1
j_gene: TRBJ1-5
v_gene: TRBV11-2
abundance: -
CDR3aa: CASSSGTGVPNQPQHF
CDR3nt: TGTGCCAGCAGCTCCGGGACAGGAGTTCCCAATCAGCCCCAGCATTTT

d_gene: -
j_gene: TRBJ2-3
v_gene: TRBV7-8
abundance: once
CDR3aa: CASSLDVGGATDTQYF
CDR3nt: TGTGCCAGCAGCTTAGATGTGGGGGGGGCCACAGATACGCAGTATTTT

d_gene: TRBD1
j_gene: TRBJ1-2
v_gene: TRBV5-8
abundance: -
CDR3aa: CASSLDSLDRGRYGYTF
CDR3nt: TGTGCCAGCAGCTTGGACTCCCTGGACAGGGGAAGGTATGGCTACACCTTC

d_gene: TRBD1
j_gene: TRBJ1-3
v_gene: TRBV5-6
abundance: -
CDR3aa: CASSFSDRQGIWNTIYF
CDR3nt: TGTGCCAGCAGCTTTTCCGATCGACAGGGAATCTGGAACACCATATATTTT